This T cell receptor (beta chain) derives from a study of blood T cells in healthy people across ages. Approximately 9 milliliters of peripheral blood were drawn from each donor into EDTA-treated tubes. The sample holds many counts of this clonotype. Through a sample-barcoded 5' primer and a J-beta primer mix, a second PCR was run for about 6 to 11 cycles. TCRdb re-analysed the 5' RACE reads in MiXCR, keeping a single row per CDR3 protein. This sample yields about 1,800,000 distinct CDR3 sequences, of which 28% are seen a single time; 7.7% belongs to the top ten. V gave up 4 bases and J gave up 3 bases; unmatched junction bases: 5. This CDR3 region has 15 residues.

This TCR was sampled from a woman aged 25-40 years in good health. What was sequenced was blood. The gene calls are TRBV12-3 or TRBV12-4 and TRBJ2-1; 8 bases line up with TRBD2. The CDR3, as DNA: TGTGCCAGCAGTTCCGGGAGGGTGTTCTACAATGAGCAGTTCTTC. Amino acids: CASSSGRVFYNEQFF.